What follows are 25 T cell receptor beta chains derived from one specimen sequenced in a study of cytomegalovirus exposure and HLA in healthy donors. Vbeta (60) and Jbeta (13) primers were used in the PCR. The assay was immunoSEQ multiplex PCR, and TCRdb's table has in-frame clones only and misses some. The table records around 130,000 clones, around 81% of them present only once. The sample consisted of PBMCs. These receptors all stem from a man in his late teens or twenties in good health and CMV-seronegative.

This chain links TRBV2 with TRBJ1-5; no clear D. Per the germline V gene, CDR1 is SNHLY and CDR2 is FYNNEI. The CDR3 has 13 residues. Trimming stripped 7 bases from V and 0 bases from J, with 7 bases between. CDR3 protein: CASIANSNQPQHF. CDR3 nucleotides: TGTGCCAGCATAGCCAATAGCAATCAGCCCCAGCATTTT.

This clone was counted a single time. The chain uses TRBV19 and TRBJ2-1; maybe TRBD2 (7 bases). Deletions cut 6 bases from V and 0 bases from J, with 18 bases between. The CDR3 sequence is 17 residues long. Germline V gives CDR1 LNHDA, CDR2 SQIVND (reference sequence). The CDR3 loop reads CASRSAGGPSSYNEQFF. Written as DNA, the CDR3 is TGTGCCAGTAGGTCAGCCGGGGGGCCGAGCTCCTACAATGAGCAGTTCTTC. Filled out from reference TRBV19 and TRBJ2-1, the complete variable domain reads DGGITQSPKYLFRKEGQNVTLSCEQNLNHDAMYWYRQDPGQGLRLIYYSQIVNDFQKGDIAEGYSVSREKKESFPLTVTSAQKNPTAFYLCASRSAGGPSSYNEQFFGPGTRLTVL.

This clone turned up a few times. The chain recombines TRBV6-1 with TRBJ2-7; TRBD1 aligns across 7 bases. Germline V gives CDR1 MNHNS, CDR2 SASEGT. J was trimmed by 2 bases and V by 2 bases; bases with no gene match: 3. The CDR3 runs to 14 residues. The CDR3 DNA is TGTGCCAGCAGTGAACGGACAGGAGCCTACGAGCAGTACTTC. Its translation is CASSERTGAYEQYF.

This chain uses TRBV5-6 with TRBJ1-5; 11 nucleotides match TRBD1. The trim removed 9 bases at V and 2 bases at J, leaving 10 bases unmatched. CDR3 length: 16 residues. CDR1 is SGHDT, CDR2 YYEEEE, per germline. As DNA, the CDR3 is TGTGCCACGTGTGGGACAGGGGGATTAGGCAATCAGCCCCAGCATTTT. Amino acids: CATCGTGGLGNQPQHF.

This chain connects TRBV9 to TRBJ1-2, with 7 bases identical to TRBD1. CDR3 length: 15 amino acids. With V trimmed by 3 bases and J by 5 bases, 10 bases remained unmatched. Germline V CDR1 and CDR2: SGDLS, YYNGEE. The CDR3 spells CASSAGTVPSYGYTF. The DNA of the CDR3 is TGTGCCAGCAGCGCGGGGACAGTTCCTTCTTATGGCTACACCTTC.

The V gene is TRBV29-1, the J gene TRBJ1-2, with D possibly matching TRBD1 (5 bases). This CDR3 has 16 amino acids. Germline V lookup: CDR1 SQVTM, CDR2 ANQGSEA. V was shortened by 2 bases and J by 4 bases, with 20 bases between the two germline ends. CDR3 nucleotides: TGCAGCGTTGAACGGCCAGGGTTGTCCATACTCTATGGCTACACCTTC. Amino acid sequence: CSVERPGLSILYGYTF.

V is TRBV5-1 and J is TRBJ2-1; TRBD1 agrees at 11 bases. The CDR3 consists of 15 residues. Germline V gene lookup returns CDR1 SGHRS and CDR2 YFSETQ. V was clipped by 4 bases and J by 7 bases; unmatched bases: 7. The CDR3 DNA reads TGCGCCAGCAGCCCGGGGGACAGGGGGAGGAATGAGCAGTTCTTC. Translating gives CASSPGDRGRNEQFF.

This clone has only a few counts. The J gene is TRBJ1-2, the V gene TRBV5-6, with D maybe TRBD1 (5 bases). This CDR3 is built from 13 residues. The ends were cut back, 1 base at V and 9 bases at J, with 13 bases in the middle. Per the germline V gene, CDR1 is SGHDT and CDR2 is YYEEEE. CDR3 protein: CASSLPAGLSYTF. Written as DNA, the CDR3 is TGTGCCAGCAGCTTGCCGGCAGGGCTAAGCTACACCTTC.

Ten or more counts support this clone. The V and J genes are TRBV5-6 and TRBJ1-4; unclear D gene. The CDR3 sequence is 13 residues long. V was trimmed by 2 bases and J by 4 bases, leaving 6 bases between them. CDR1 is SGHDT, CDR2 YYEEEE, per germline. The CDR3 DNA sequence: TGTGCCAGCAGCTTACTCCTTAATGAAAAACTGTTTTTT. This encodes CASSLLLNEKLFF.

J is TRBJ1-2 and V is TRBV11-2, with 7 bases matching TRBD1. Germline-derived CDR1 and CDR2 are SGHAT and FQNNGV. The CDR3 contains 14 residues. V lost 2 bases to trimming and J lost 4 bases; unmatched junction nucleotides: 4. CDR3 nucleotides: TGTGCCAGCAGCTTATTTTCAGGGGGCTATGGCTACACCTTC. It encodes CASSLFSGGYGYTF.

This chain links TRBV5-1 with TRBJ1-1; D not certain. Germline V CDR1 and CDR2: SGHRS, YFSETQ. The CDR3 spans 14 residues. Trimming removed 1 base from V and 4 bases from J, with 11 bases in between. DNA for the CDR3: TGCGCCAGCAGCTTGTCTTCGGGAAGCACTGAAGCTTTCTTT. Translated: CASSLSSGSTEAFF.

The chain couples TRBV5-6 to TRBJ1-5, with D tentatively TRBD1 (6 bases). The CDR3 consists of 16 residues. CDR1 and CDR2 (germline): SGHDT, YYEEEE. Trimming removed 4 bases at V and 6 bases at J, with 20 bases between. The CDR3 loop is CASSTYRDEFTQPQHF. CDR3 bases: TGTGCCAGCAGCACCTACAGGGACGAGTTTACTCAGCCCCAGCATTTT.

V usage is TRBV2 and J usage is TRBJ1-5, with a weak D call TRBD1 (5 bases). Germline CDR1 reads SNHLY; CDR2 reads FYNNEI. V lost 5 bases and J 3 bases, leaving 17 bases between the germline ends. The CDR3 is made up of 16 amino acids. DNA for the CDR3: TGTGCCAGCAGTACGTATTTAACCAGGGTCAATCAGCCCCAGCATTTT. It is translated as CASSTYLTRVNQPQHF.

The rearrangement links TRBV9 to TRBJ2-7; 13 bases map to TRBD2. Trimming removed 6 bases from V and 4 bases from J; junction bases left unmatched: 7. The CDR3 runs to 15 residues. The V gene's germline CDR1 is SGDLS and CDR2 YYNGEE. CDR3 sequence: CASIPGLAGTYEQYF. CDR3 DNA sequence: TGTGCCAGCATCCCGGGACTAGCGGGGACTTACGAGCAGTACTTC.

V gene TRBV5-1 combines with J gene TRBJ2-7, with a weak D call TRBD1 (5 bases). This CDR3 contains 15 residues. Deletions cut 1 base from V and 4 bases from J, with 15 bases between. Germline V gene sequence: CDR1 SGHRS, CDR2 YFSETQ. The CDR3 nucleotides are TGCGCCAGCAGCTTGCGGCTAGGGGTCGGGTACGAGCAGTACTTC. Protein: CASSLRLGVGYEQYF.

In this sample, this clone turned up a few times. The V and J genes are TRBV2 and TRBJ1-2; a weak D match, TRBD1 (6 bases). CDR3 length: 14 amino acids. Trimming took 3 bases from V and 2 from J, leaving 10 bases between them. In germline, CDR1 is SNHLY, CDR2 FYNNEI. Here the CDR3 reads CASSDRGGNYGYTF. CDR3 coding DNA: TGTGCCAGCAGTGACAGGGGTGGCAACTATGGCTACACCTTC. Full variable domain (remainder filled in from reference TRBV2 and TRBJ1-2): EPEVTQTPSHQVTQMGQEVILRCVPISNHLYFYWYRQILGQKVEFLVSFYNNEISEKSEIFDDQFSVERPDGSNFTLKIRSTKLEDSAMYFCASSDRGGNYGYTFGSGTRLTVV.

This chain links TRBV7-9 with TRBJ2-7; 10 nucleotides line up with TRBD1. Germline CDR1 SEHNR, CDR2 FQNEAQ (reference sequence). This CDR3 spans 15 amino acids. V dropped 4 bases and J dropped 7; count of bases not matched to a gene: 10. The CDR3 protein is CASSSDRGPLREQYF. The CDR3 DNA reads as TGTGCCAGCAGCTCAGACAGGGGGCCCCTAAGGGAGCAGTACTTC.

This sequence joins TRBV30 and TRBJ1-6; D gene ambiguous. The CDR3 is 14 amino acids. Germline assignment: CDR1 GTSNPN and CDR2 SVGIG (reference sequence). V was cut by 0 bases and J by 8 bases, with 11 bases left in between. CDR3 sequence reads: CAWSVEARDSPLHF. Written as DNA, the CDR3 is TGTGCCTGGAGTGTTGAAGCTCGAGATTCACCCCTCCACTTT.

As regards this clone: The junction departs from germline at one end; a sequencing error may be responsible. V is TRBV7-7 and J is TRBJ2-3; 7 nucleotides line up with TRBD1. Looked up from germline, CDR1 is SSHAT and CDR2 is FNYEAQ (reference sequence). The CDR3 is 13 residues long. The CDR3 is CASSRDRVDTQYF. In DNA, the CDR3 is TGTGCTAGCAGCCGCGACAGGGTAGATACGCAGTATTTT.

The CDR3 DNA reads as TGCGCCAGCACTCTGGACAGCCCAGTTTCGGGCTACACCTTC. Residues: CASTLDSPVSGYTF. This rearrangement joins TRBV5-1 to TRBJ1-2, with D possibly being TRBD1 (6 bases). The CDR3 loop spans 14 amino acids. V dropped 6 bases and J dropped 8 bases, with 20 bases sitting between them. In germline, CDR1 is SGHRS, CDR2 YFSETQ.

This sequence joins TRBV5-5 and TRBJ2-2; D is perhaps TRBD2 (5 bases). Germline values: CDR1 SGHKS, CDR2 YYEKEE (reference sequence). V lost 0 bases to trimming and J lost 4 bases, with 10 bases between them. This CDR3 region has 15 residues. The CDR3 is CASSLEAGLTGELFF. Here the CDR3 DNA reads TGTGCCAGCAGCTTGGAGGCGGGCCTCACCGGGGAGCTGTTTTTT.

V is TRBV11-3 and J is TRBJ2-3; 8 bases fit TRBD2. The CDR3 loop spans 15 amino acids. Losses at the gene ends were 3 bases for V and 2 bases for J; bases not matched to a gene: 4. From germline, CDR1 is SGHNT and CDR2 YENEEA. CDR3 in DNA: TGTGCCAGCAGCTTTCGCGGGGGGCTCACAGATACGCAGTATTTT. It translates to CASSFRGGLTDTQYF.

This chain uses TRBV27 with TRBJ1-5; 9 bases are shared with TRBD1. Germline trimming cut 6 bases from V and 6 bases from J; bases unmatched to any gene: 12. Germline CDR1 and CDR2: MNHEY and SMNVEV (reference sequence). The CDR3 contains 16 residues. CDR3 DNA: TGTGCCAGCAGCGTAGGGTGGACAGGGGAGGTTCAGCCCCAGCATTTT. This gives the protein CASSVGWTGEVQPQHF.

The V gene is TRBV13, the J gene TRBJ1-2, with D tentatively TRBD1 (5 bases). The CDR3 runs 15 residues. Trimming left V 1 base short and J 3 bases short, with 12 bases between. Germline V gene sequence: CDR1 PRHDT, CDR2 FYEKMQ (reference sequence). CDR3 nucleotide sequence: TGTGCCAGCAGCTTAGTCGGCAGGGAGGACTATGGCTACACCTTC. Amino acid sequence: CASSLVGREDYGYTF.

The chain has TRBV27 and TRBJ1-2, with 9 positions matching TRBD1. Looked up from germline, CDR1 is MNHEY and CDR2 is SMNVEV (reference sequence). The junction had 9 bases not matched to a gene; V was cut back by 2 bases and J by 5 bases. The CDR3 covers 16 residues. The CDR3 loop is CASSLRQGGGFYGYTF. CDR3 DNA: TGTGCCAGCAGTTTACGACAGGGGGGAGGGTTTTATGGCTACACCTTC.